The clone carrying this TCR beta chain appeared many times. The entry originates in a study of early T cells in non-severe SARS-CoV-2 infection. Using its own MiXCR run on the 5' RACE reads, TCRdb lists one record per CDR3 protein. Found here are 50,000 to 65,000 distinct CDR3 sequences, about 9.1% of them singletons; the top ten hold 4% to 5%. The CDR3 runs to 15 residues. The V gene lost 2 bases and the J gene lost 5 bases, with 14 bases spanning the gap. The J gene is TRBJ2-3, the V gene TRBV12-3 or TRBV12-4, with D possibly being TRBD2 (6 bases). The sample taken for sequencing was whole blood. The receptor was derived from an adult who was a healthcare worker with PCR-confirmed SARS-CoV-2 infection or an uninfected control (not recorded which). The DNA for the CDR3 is TGTGCCAGCAGTTTATACGGCGGGGCCGGAGATACGCAGTATTTT. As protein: CASSLYGGAGDTQYF.